These 2 T cell receptor beta chains came from one sample sequenced in a study of blood T cell repertoires in COVID-19. The assay was immunoSEQ multiplex PCR, and TCRdb's table has in-frame clones only and misses some. Of roughly 100,000 clones listed, just under 85% are singletons. Input material: peripheral blood. The receptors were sampled from a woman of 80 years or more with active or convalescent COVID-19.

The chain couples TRBV2 to TRBJ1-5, with 9 bases that match TRBD1. Germline CDR1 and CDR2: SNHLY and FYNNEI. The CDR3 totals 15 residues. J gave up 4 bases and V 6 bases, and 7 bases lay outside the gene matches. The CDR3 nucleotides read TGTGCCAGCAGAGCGGGACAGGGAACAAATCAGCCCCAGCATTTT. This sequence encodes CASRAGQGTNQPQHF. Using reference TRBV2 and TRBJ1-5 for the parts outside the CDR3, the full variable domain is EPEVTQTPSHQVTQMGQEVILRCVPISNHLYFYWYRQILGQKVEFLVSFYNNEISEKSEIFDDQFSVERPDGSNFTLKIRSTKLEDSAMYFCASRAGQGTNQPQHFGDGTRLSIL.

This chain joins TRBV29-1 and TRBJ2-5, with 9 positions matching TRBD2. Germline V lookup: CDR1 SQVTM, CDR2 ANQGSEA. The CDR3 is 14 amino acids. J was trimmed by 5 bases and V by 4 bases; bases with no gene match: 8. The CDR3 DNA sequence: TGCAGCGTTGGGAGCGGGAGGTCGGGTGAGACCCAGTACTTC. This translates into CSVGSGRSGETQYF.